The clone carrying this TCR beta chain was found a few times. Its matching antigen is unknown. Viral peptide pool expansion of antigen-specific CD4+ T cells preceded sequencing in the ViraFEST assay. Researchers isolated CD4+ T cells once ten to eleven days of culture had elapsed. Vaccination of participants consisted of two doses of either the BNT162b2 or mRNA-1273 vaccine. This entry comes from a study of vaccination effects on CD4 cells after COVID-19. Study-wide findings and caveats: Clones induced by infection and by vaccine showed marked clonal contraction late after vaccination.

Some clones are missing from TCRdb's copy, which holds only in-frame ones; the method was immunoSEQ multiplex PCR. The data hold about 46,000 clones, with about 70% observed a single time. Germline CDR1 is MNHNS and CDR2 is SASEGT. This CDR3 is 13 amino acids long. Trimming stripped 3 bases from V and 5 bases from J, with 7 bases between. The receptor's source is a human donor who received a COVID-19 vaccine. The source material was CD4+ T cells from PBMCs cultured with HCoV-OC43 spike peptides, sampled after COVID-19 vaccination. Subset specified: HCoV-OC43 spike overlapping peptide pool stimulation. The chain combines TRBV6-1 with TRBJ2-2; no firm D call. CDR3 residues: CASSDSHTGELFF. The CDR3 nucleotides are TGTGCCAGCAGTGATTCTCATACCGGGGAGCTGTTTTTT.